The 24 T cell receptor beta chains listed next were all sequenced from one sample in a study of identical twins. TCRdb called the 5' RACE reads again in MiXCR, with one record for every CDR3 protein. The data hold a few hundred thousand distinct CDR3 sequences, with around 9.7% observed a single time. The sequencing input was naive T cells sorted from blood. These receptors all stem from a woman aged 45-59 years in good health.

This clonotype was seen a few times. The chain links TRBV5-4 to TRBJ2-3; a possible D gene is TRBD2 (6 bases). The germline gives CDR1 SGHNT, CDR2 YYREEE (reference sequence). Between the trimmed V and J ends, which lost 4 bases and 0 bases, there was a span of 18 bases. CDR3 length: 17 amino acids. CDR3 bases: TGTGCCAGCAGCCCCCCCCCGGGAGATGCTAGCACAGATACGCAGTATTTT. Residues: CASSPPPGDASTDTQYF.

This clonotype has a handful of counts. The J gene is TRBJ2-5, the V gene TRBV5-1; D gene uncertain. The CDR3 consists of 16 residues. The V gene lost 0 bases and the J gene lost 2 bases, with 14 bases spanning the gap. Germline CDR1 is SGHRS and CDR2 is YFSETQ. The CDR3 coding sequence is TGCGCCAGCAGCTTGGGGGCACGTGAAGGTCAAGAGACCCAGTACTTC. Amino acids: CASSLGAREGQETQYF. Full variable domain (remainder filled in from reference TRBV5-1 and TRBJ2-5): KAGVTQTPRYLIKTRGQQVTLSCSPISGHRSVSWYQQTPGQGLQFLFEYFSETQRNKGNFPGRFSGRQFSNSRSEMNVSTLELGDSALYLCASSLGAREGQETQYFGPGTRLLVL.

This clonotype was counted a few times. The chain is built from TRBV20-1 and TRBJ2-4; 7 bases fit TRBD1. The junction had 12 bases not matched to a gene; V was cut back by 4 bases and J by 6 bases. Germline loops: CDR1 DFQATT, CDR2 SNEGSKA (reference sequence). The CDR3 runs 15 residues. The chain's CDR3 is CSANDRATSGNIQYF. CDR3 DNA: TGCAGTGCTAACGACAGGGCGACGTCAGGAAACATTCAGTACTTC.

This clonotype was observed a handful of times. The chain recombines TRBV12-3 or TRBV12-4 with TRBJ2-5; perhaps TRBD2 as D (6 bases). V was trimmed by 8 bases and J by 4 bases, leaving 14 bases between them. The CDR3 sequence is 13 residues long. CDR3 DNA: TGTGCCAGCTGCGCCCTAGCGCGAGAGACCCAGTACTTC. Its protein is CASCALARETQYF.

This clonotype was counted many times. CDR3 region: CASSATGATGELFF. The CDR3 DNA reads TGCGCCAGCAGCGCAACCGGGGCCACCGGGGAGCTGTTTTTT. The chain is built from TRBV5-1 and TRBJ2-2; the D call may be TRBD1 or TRBD2 (5 bases each). V was trimmed by 4 bases and J by 4 bases, leaving 11 bases between them. Germline CDR1 reads SGHRS; CDR2 reads YFSETQ. The CDR3 has 14 residues.

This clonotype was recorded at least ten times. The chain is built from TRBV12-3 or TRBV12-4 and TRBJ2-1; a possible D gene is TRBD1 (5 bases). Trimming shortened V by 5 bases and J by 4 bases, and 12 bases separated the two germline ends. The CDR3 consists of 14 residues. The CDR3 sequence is CASSPFDRYNEQFF. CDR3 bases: TGTGCCAGCAGTCCCTTTGACAGATACAATGAGCAGTTCTTC.

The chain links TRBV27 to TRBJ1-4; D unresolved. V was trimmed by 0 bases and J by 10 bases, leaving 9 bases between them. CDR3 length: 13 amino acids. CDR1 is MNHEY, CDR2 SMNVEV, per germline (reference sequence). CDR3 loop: CASSLSIGRKLFF. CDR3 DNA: TGTGCCAGCAGTTTATCGATAGGGCGAAAACTGTTTTTT.

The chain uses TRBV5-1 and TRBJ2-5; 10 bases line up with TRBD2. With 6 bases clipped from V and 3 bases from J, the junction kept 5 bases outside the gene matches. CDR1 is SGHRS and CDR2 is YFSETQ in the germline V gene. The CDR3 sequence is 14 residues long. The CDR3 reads CASTSGGPEETQYF. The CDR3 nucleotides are TGCGCCAGCACTAGCGGGGGACCTGAAGAGACCCAGTACTTC.

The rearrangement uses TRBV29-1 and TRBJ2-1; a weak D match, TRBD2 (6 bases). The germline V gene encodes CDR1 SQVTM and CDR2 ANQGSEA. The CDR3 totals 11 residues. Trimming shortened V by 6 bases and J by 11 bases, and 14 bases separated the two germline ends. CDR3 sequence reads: CSVRLGLQQFF. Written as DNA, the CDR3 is TGCAGCGTACGACTAGGGCTCCAGCAGTTCTTC.

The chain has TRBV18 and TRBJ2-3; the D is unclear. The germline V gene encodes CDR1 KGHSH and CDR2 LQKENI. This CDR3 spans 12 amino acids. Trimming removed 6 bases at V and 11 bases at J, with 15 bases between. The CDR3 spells CASSPEERMQYF. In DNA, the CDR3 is TGTGCCAGCTCCCCTGAGGAGAGAATGCAGTATTTT.

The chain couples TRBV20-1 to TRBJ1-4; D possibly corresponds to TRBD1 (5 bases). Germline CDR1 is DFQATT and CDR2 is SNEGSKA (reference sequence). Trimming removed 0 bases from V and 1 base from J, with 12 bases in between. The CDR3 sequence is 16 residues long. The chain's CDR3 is CSARDLLRGTNEKLFF. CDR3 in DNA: TGCAGTGCTAGAGATCTTCTAAGGGGAACTAATGAAAAACTGTTTTTT.

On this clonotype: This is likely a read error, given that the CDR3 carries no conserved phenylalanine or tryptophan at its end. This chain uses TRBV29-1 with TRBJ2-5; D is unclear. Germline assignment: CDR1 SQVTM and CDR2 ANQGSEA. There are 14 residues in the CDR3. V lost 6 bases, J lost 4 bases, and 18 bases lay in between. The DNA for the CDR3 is TGCAGCGTGGCACTCAACCTAGTACGAGAGACCCAGTACTCC. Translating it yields CSVALNLVRETQYS.

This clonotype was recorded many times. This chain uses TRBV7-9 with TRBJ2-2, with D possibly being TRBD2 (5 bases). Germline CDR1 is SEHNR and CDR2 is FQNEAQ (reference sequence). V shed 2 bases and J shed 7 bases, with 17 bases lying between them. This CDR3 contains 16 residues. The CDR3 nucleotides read TGTGCCAGCAGCTTAAGCGGACGGAGACGACACGGGGAGCTGTTTTTT. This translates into CASSLSGRRRHGELFF.

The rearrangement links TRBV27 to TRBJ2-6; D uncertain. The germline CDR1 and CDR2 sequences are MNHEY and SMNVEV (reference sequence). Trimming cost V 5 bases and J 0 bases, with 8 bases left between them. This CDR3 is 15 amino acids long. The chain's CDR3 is CASSPGSSGANVLTF. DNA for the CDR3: TGTGCCAGCAGTCCGGGTAGCTCTGGGGCCAACGTCCTGACTTTC.

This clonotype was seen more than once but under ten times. The CDR3 reads CASSSGQAGGPLHF. In DNA, the CDR3 is TGTGCCAGCAGCTCCGGACAGGCAGGGGGGCCCCTCCACTTT. The chain links TRBV11-2 to TRBJ1-6; TRBD1 agrees at 7 bases. This CDR3 has 14 amino acids. Germline V CDR1 and CDR2: SGHAT, FQNNGV. V shed 4 bases and J 13 bases; nucleotides not matched to a gene: 10.

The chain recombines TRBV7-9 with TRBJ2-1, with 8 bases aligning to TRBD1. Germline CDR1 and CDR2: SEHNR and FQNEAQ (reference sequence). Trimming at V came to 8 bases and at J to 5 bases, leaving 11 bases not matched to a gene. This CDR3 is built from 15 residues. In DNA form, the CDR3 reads TGTGCCAGCTCCCGAGGACAGGGTTCCCACAATGAGCAGTTCTTC. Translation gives CASSRGQGSHNEQFF.

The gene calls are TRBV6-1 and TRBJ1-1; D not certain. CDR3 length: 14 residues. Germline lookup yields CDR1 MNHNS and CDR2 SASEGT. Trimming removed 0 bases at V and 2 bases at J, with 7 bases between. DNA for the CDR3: TGTGCCAGCAGTGAAGCTTGGGCTAACACTGAAGCTTTCTTT. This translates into CASSEAWANTEAFF.

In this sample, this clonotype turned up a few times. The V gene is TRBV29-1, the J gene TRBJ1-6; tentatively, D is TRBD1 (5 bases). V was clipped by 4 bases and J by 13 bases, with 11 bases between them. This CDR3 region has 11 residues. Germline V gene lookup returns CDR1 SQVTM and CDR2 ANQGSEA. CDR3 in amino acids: CSVGSGGPLHF. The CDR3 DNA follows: TGCAGCGTTGGTAGTGGGGGTCCCCTCCACTTT.

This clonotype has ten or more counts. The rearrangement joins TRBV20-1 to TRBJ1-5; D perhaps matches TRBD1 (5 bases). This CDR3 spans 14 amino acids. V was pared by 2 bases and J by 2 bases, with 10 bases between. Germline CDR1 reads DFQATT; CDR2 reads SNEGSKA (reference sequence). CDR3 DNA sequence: TGCAGTGCTAGACCCCCGGGGGGCAATCAGCCCCAGCATTTT. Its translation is CSARPPGGNQPQHF.

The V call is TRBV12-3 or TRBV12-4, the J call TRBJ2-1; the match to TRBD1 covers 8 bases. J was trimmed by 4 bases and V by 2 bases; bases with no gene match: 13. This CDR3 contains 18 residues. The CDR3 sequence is CASSLTTGGTRGYNEQFF. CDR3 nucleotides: TGTGCCAGCAGTTTAACAACAGGGGGTACGAGGGGTTACAATGAGCAGTTCTTC.

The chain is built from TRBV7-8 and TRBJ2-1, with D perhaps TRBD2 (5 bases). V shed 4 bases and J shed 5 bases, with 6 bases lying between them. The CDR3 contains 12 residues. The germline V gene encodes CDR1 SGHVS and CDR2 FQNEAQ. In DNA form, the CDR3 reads TGTGCCAGCAGCTCCGGGAACAATGAGCAGTTCTTC. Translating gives CASSSGNNEQFF. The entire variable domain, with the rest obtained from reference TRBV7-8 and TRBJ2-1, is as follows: GAGVSQSPRYKVAKRGQDVALRCDPISGHVSLFWYQQALGQGPEFLTYFQNEAQLDKSGLPSDRFFAERPEGSVSTLKIQRTQQEDSAVYLCASSSGNNEQFFGPGTRLTVL.

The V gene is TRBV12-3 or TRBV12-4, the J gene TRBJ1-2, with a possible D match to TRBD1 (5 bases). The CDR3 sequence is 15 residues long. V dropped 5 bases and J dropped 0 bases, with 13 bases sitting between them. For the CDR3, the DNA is TGTGCCAGCAGTGTGACAGATCCGTCTAACTATGGCTACACCTTC. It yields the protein CASSVTDPSNYGYTF.

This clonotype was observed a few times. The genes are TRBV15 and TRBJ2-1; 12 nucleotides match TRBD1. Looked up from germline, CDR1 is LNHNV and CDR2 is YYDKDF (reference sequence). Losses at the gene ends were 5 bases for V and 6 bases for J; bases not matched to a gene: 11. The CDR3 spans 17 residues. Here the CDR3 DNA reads TGTGCCACCAGCGGGGGCCCGGGACAGGGGGCAGGCAATGAGCAGTTCTTC. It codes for CATSGGPGQGAGNEQFF.

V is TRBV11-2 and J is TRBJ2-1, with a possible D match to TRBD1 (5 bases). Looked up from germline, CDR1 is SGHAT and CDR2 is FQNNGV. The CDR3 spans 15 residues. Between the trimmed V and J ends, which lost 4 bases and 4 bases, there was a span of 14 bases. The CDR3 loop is CASSSGIISYNEQFF. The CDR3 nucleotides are TGTGCCAGCAGCTCAGGGATAATCTCGTACAATGAGCAGTTCTTC.